A selection of T cell receptor beta chains follows, all from one sample in a study of blood T cell repertoires in COVID-19. Profiling relied on immunoSEQ multiplex PCR, and the TCRdb table lists in-frame clones only, not all of them. This sample has around 330,000 clones, with under 95% found just once. Sequencing input: PBMCs or T cells enriched from blood (not recorded which). The source is a man aged 55 to 70 who had recovered from COVID-19. Both conserved end residues are part of each CDR3. The size entry is marked missing in some rows and otherwise reads once, few, many or a size class.

once	TRBV9	TRBJ2-5	CASSVAGRETQYF
once	TRBV3-1/TRBV3-2	TRBJ1-2	CASSPAGSRGYTF
NA	TRBV4-2	TRBJ2-3	CASSQDVFLGRWQSGADTQYF
NA	TRBV7-7	TRBJ1-2	CASSFVLRQGYYGYTF
NA	TRBV7-9	TRBJ2-7	CASSLSRSYEQYF
NA	TRBV6-5	TRBJ1-1	CASRHRVRGTEAFF
NA	TRBV19	TRBJ1-1	CASSQYLSGGTEAFF
NA	TRBV30	TRBJ2-2	CAWSGTVPGELFF
NA	TRBV5-1	TRBJ1-4	CASSFGGTGDEKLFF
NA	TRBV5-1	TRBJ2-3	CASSLGGSTDTQYF
NA	TRBV28	TRBJ1-1	CASRSTGNTEAFF
NA	TRBV27	TRBJ1-2	CASSLSGDDGYTF
NA	TRBV5-1	TRBJ2-3	CASSLTSGSGADTQYF
NA	TRBV4-2	TRBJ1-1	CASSQGSGQPLPRLNTEAFF
NA	TRBV24-1	TRBJ2-3	CATSEGTFTDTQYF
NA	TRBV6-5	TRBJ2-1	CASSLGLAGDEQFF
NA	TRBV7-8	TRBJ1-5	CASSPTGTGLSNQPQHF
NA	TRBV7-3	TRBJ2-1	CASSLRSSGSYWDSYNEQFF
NA	TRBV18	TRBJ1-6	CASSLQDSDSPLHF
NA	TRBV11-2	TRBJ1-3	CASSLAGPVSGNTIYF